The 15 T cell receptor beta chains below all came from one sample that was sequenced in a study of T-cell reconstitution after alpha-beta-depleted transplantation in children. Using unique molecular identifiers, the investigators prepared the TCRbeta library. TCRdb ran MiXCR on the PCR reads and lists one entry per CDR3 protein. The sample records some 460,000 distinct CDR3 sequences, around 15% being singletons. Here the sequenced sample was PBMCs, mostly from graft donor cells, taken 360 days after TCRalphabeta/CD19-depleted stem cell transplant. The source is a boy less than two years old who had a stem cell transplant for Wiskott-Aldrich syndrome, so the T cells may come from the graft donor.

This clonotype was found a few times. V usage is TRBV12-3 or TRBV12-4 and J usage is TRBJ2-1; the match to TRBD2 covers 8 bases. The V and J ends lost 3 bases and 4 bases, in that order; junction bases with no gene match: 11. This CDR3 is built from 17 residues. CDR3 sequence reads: CASSFWGRGRLYNEQFF. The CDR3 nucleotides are TGTGCCAGCAGTTTTTGGGGGCGCGGGAGGCTGTACAATGAGCAGTTCTTC.

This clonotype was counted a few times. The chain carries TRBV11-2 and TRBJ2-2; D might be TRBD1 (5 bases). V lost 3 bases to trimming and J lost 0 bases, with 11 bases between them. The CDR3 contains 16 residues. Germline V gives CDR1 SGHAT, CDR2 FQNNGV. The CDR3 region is CASSFSGNSNTGELFF. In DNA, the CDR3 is TGTGCCAGCAGCTTTTCAGGGAATTCGAACACCGGGGAGCTGTTTTTT.

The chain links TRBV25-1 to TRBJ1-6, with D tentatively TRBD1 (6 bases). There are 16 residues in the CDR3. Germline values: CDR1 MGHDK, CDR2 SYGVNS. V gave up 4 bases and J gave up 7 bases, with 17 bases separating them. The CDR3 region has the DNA TGTGCCAGCAGTGGCCGCAGGGGTTGTGAGAATTCACCCCTCCACTTT. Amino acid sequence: CASSGRRGCENSPLHF.

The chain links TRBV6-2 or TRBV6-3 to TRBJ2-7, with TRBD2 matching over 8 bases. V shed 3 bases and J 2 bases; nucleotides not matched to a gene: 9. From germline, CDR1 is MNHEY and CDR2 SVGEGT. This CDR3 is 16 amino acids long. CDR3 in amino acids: CASSYAIYGRAYEQYF. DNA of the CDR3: TGTGCCAGCAGTTATGCTATATACGGGAGGGCCTACGAGCAGTACTTC.

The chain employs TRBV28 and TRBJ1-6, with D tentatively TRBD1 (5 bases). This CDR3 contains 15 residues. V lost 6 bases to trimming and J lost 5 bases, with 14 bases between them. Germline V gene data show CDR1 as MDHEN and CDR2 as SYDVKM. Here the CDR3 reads CASSRLGGDNSPLHF. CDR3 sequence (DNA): TGTGCCAGCAGCAGGCTCGGGGGGGATAATTCACCCCTCCACTTT.

The CDR3 DNA is TGTGCCAGCAGCCCCAGACGCGGGCTGGCGAGCGAGACCCAGTACTTC. As protein: CASSPRRGLASETQYF. V gene TRBV11-2 combines with J gene TRBJ2-5; tentatively, D is TRBD2 (5 bases). The CDR3 length is 16 residues. Germline assignment: CDR1 SGHAT and CDR2 FQNNGV. V lost 5 bases to trimming and J lost 5 bases, with 21 bases between them.

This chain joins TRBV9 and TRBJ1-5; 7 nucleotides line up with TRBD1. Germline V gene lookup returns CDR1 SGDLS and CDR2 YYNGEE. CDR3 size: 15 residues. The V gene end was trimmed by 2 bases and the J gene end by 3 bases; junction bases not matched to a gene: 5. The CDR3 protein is CASSVAQGHNQPQHF. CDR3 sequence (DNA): TGTGCCAGCAGCGTCGCACAGGGGCACAATCAGCCCCAGCATTTT.

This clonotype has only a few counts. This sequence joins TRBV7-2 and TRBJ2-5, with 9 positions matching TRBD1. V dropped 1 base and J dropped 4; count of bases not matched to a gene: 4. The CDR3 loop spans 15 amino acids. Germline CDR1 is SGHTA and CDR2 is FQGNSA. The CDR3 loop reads CASSLEGTGSETQYF. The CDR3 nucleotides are TGTGCCAGCAGCTTAGAAGGGACAGGGTCAGAGACCCAGTACTTC.

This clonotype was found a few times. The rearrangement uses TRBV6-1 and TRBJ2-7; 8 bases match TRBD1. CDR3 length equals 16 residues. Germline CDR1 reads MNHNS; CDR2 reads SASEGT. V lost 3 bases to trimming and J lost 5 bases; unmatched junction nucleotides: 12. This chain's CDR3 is CASSDPGGESRNEQYF. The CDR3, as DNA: TGTGCCAGCAGTGACCCAGGGGGCGAATCTCGGAACGAGCAGTACTTC.

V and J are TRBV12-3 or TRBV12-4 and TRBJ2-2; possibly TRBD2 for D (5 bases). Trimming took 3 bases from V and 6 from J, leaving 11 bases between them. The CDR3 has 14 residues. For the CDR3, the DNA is TGTGCCAGCAGTTTTTTCGGGGAAGCCGGGGAGCTGTTTTTT. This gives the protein CASSFFGEAGELFF.

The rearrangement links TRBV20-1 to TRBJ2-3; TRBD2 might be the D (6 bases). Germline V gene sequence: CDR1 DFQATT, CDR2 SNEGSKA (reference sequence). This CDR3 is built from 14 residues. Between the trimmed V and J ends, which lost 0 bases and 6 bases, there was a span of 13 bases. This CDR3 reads CSARDRGTIDTQYF. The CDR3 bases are TGCAGTGCTAGAGACCGCGGGACCATTGATACGCAGTATTTT.

The CDR3: CASTYREGQPQHF. The CDR3 nucleotides read TGCGCCAGCACCTACAGGGAGGGTCAGCCCCAGCATTTT. The V call is TRBV10-2, the J call TRBJ1-5; perhaps TRBD1 as D (6 bases). CDR1 is WSHSY and CDR2 is SAAADI in the germline V gene. CDR3 size: 13 residues. The germline V and J ends were trimmed by 7 bases and 6 bases, with 13 bases remaining between them.

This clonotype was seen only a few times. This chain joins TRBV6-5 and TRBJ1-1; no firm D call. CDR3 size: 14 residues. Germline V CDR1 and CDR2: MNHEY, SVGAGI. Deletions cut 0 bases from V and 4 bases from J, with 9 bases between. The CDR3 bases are TGTGCCAGCAGTTACTCCTCCAGGAGCACTGAAGCTTTCTTT. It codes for CASSYSSRSTEAFF.

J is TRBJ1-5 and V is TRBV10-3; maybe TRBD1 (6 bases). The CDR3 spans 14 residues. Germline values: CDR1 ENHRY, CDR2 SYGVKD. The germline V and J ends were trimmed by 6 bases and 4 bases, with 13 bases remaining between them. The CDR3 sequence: CAISHGQSNQPQHF. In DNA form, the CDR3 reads TGTGCCATCAGCCACGGACAGAGTAATCAGCCCCAGCATTTT.

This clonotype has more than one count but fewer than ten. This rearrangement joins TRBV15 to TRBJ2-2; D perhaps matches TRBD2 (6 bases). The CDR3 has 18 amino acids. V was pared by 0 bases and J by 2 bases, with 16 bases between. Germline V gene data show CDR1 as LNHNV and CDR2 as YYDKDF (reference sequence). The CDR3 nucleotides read TGTGCCACCAGCAGAGATATTATTTGGGGAGGCAACACCGGGGAGCTGTTTTTT. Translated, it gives CATSRDIIWGGNTGELFF. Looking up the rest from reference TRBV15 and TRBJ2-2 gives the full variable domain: DAMVIQNPRYQVTQFGKPVTLSCSQTLNHNVMYWYQQKSSQAPKLLFHYYDKDFNNEADTPDNFQSRRPNTSFCFLDIRSPGLGDTAMYLCATSRDIIWGGNTGELFFGEGSRLTVL.